This T cell receptor (beta chain) was captured by sequencing in a study of blood T cell repertoires in COVID-19. The authors' processing: Amplifying reference gene primers gave estimates of nucleated cell counts. Profiling relied on immunoSEQ multiplex PCR, and the TCRdb table lists in-frame clones only, not all of them. The V and J calls and clone size are taken from that table; D and trimming were inferred from the DNA. The sample consists of 200,000 to 250,000 clones, about nine tenths of them appearing once. Sequencing input: peripheral blood. The sequence derives from a woman in her forties with acute or convalescent COVID-19.

The CDR3 bases are TGTGCCAGCAGCTCTCTAGCGGGGGAGCAGTTCTTC. Translation gives CASSSLAGEQFF. V and J are TRBV6-5 and TRBJ2-1; TRBD2 aligns across 9 bases. Germline loops: CDR1 MNHEY, CDR2 SVGAGI. This CDR3 is 12 amino acids long. The ends lost 6 bases at V and 10 bases at J; junction bases unmatched: 4.